This T cell receptor (beta chain) was sequenced during a study of T cells in narcolepsy. Across the study: Healthy controls were enrolled alongside patients with narcolepsy type 1 or type 2.

The V end lost 3 bases, the J end lost 2 bases, and 12 bases lay between the germline ends. CDR3 length: 15 amino acids. Germline V gene sequence: CDR1 KGHSH, CDR2 LQKENI. The data were produced by immunoSEQ multiplex PCR, yet TCRdb's version contains in-frame clones alone and is incomplete. The table has tens of thousands of clones, about four fifths seen once. Study-level findings and limits: Healthy controls reportedly lacked the autoreactive clonotypes serially found in patients' blood. Some memory CD4+ repertoires had no autoreactive clone sequences. Same-patient CSF and blood CD4+ T cell clonotypes included HCRT-specific and TRIB2-specific autoreactive ones.

This clone has just a few counts. Antigen specificity is unknown. The genes are TRBV18 and TRBJ2-3; D possibly corresponds to TRBD1 (5 bases). This TCR derives from a human donor with narcolepsy. Sequenced input: CD45RA- memory CD4+ T cells from PBMCs. CDR3 region: CASSPGIGDTDTQYF. CDR3 coding DNA: TGTGCCAGCTCACCGGGGATAGGGGACACAGATACGCAGTATTTT.